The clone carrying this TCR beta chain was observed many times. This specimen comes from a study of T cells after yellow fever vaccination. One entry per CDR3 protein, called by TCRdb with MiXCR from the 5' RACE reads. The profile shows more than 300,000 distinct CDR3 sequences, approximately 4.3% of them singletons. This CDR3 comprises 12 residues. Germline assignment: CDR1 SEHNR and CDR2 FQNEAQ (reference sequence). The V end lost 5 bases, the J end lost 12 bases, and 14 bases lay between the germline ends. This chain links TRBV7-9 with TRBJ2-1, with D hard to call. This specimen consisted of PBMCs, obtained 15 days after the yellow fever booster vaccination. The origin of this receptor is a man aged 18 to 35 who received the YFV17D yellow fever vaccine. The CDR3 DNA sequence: TGTGCCAGCAGCACCGGAGAGGTGGGGCAGTTCTTC. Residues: CASSTGEVGQFF.